This TCR beta chain emerged from a study of T-cell reconstitution after alpha-beta-depleted transplantation in children (TCRdb year 2016). About the full investigation: T-cell immune reconstitution after TCRalphabeta/CD19-depleted allogeneic hematopoietic cell transplantation in children was quantitatively tracked in the study by means of TCR repertoire profiling.

The CDR3 contains 10 residues, cysteine and phenylalanine counted. Only the CDR3 part of the read is kept: 30 bases, read in frame from the first base. The junction shows trimming of 7 bases on V and 4 bases on J, plus 7 bases between the germline ends. The germline V gene supplies CDR1 SQVTM and CDR2 ANQGSEA. Turning to this clonotype: Its cognate antigen has yet to be identified. Base qualities were left out, and no much larger clone turns up one base away.

The library was obtained by PCR. This sample was sequenced with an Illumina HiSeq 2500. Molecular barcoding was employed in the preparation of TCR libraries, with unique molecular identifiers being used to normalize TCRbeta repertoire quantification. TCRdb handled the public reads itself, with Q25 trimming in fastp and clone calling in MiXCR, and kept productive beta chains. Here each entry gathers all rows of one CDR3 protein and keeps the most common genes and DNA. This sample is represented by approximately 590,000 distinct CDR3 sequences; over 9.5% of them were singletons. 4% of the sample belongs to the ten largest clones.

The sequence joins TRBV29-1 to TRBJ1-1; the D gene is unclear. The sample consisted of PBMCs from the stem cell graft donor, taken from the stem cell graft. The clonotype originates from a human donor who donated a stem cell graft to a child with acute myeloid leukemia. The DNA is TGCAGCGCTGAGGGCACTGAAGCTTTCTTT. It encodes CSAEGTEAFF.